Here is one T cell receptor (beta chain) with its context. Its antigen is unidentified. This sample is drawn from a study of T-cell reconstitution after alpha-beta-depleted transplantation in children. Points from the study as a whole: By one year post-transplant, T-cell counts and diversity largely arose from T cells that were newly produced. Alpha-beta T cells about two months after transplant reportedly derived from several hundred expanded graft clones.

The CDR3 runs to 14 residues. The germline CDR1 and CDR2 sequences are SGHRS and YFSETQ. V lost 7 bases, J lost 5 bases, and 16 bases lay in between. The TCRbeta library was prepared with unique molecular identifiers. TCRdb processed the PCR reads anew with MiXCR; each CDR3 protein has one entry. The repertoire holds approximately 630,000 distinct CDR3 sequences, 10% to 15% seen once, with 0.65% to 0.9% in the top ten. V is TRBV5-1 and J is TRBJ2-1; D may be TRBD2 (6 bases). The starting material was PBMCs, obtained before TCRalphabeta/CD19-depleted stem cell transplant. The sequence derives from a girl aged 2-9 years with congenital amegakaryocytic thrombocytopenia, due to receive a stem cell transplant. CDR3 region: CASARLGGNNEQFF. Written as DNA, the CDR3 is TGCGCCAGCGCCCGGCTGGGGGGAAACAATGAGCAGTTCTTC.